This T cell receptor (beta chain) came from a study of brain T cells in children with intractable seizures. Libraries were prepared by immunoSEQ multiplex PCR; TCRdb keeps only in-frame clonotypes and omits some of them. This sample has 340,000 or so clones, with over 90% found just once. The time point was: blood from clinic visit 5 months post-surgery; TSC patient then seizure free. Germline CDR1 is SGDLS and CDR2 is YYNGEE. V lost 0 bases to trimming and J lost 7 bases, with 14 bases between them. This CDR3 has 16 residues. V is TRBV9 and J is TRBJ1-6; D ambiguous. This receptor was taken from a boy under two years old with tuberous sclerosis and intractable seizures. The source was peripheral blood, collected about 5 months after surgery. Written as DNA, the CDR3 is TGTGCCAGCAGCGTAGGGTGGAGGCCGGAGAATTCACCCCTCCACTTT. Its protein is CASSVGWRPENSPLHF.